This T cell receptor beta chain is drawn from a study of T cells expressing NK-cell markers (TCRdb year 2020). For the study in its entirety: Three sorted T-cell subsets (CD3+CD56+NKG2C+, CD3+CD56+NKG2C- and CD3+CD56-NKG2C+) from fewer than 10 donors had their TCR beta-chain repertoires profiled. Among the eight sequenced donors, seven were HCMV-seropositive and one was HCMV-seronegative. Sequencing of the libraries produced 2 x 150 bp reads on Illumina HiSeq 2000/2500, MiSeq or NextSeq. Randomly selected healthy volunteers, three men and five women, were used as the eight sequenced donors.

A commercial ELISA kit detecting HCMV-specific IgG in serum was used to determine HCMV serostatus. Peripheral blood mononuclear cells were isolated from blood by Ficoll density gradient centrifugation. The sequencer listed for this sample is Illumina HiSeq 2000. TCR beta cDNA libraries were made by 5'RACE template switching that added a universal primer site and unique molecular identifiers. Synthesis of cDNA was primed from the TCR beta constant segment and was followed by two consecutive PCR amplification steps. Processing in the source paper ran as follows. MIGEC was used to demultiplex reads and group reads by UMI, and MiTCR was used to assemble and quantify clonotypes. To exclude erroneous sequences, only TCR cDNA sequences supported by at least two reads were retained. The tcR package was used for downstream repertoire analysis, and clonotypes were matched across fractions by CDR3 nucleotide sequence plus V segment. VDJmatch was used to annotate antigen specificity against VDJdb, with one amino acid substitution in CDR3 allowed. Following reprocessing of the reads by TCRdb, the data hold one row per CDR3 protein sequence and no DNA is available. These V and J calls are TCRdb output, not the study's own analysis. The table for this sample records about 170,000 distinct CDR3 sequences. The top ten clonotypes cover 20% of the sample.

Looking up the germline V gene (reference sequence) yields CDR1 SGHKS and CDR2 YYEKEE. From cysteine to phenylalanine, the CDR3 is 14 amino acids long. The nucleotide record is missing. As to this clonotype: It lacks a known antigen.

Study-level results and caveats: For 5 or 6 donors, the dominant CD3+CD56+NKG2C+ clonotypes were among the top 10 CD8+ clonotypes and accounted for roughly 1.0-8% of CD8+ T cells. Those dominant clonotypes were again the most abundant among CD3+CD56-NKG2C+ cells in four donors, at about 28.3-60.1%. Whether the expanded NKG2C-expressing T cell clones were specific for HCMV antigens remained unclear.

The clonotype comes from a man aged 18 to 69 in good health. The chain is assembled from TRBV5-5 and TRBJ1-6. The sample consisted of blood T cells: a sorted CD56 or NKG2C T cell subset, CD4+ or CD8+ T cells, or bulk PBMC T cells (not recorded which). The CDR3 is CASSQGAPYSPLHF.